A selection of T cell receptor beta chains follows, all from one sample in a study of cytomegalovirus exposure and HLA in healthy donors. Clones were sequenced by immunoSEQ multiplex PCR, and TCRdb holds only the in-frame ones, with some missing. The data hold under 150,000 clones, with 70% to 85% observed a single time. The specimen was PBMCs. The receptors were gathered from a woman aged 40 to 50 in good health and CMV-seropositive. Each CDR3 is given with its conserved first and last residue. D genes are given only for firm matches. The size entry is marked missing in some rows and otherwise reads once, few, many or a size class.

j_call d_call clone_size v_call cdr3_length cdr3_aa cdr3_nt
TRBJ2-6 TRBD1 few TRBV7-6 16 CASSRDRGTGANVLTF TGTGCCAGCAGCCGGGACAGGGGGACTGGGGCCAACGTCCTGACTTTC
TRBJ2-1 NA NA TRBV29-1 14 CSVASERRYNEQFF TGCAGCGTTGCTAGTGAGAGGCGCTACAATGAGCAGTTCTTC
TRBJ1-2 TRBD1 NA TRBV5-6 14 CASSPDRGLGGYTF TGTGCCAGCAGCCCCGACAGGGGATTGGGTGGCTACACCTTC
TRBJ2-3 NA NA TRBV5-6 17 CASSSIYAETSTDTQYF TGTGCCAGCAGCTCAATCTATGCGGAAACTAGCACAGATACGCAGTATTTT
TRBJ2-1 NA NA TRBV7-9 11 CSSSPQNEQFF TGTTCCAGCAGCCCCCAGAATGAGCAGTTCTTC
TRBJ1-2 NA few TRBV2 14 CASSGTAYNYGYTF TGTGCCAGCAGCGGGACTGCCTATAACTATGGCTACACCTTC
TRBJ2-5 TRBD2 NA TRBV6-1 14 CALRRGDHQETQYF TGTGCGCTACGCCGGGGGGACCACCAAGAGACCCAGTACTTC
TRBJ1-2 TRBD1 NA TRBV6-6 15 CASRADRGPYYGYTF TGTGCCAGCAGAGCGGACAGGGGTCCCTACTATGGCTACACCTTC
TRBJ1-2 TRBD1 NA TRBV7-2 13 CASSATGVGGYTF TGTGCCAGCAGCGCGACAGGGGTGGGTGGCTACACCTTC
TRBJ2-7 TRBD1 NA TRBV10-3 15 CATTDGQGSFYEQYF TGTGCCACCACGGACGGACAGGGATCTTTCTACGAGCAGTACTTC
TRBJ1-1 NA NA TRBV2 13 CASSGSKNTEAFF TGTGCCAGCAGTGGGAGTAAGAACACTGAAGCTTTCTTT
TRBJ1-4 NA NA TRBV4-2 16 CASSPQAGPTNEKLFF TGTGCCAGCAGCCCTCAAGCGGGGCCCACTAATGAAAAACTGTTTTTT
TRBJ1-2 TRBD1 NA TRBV2 13 CASIFGTGYGYTF TGTGCCAGCATTTTCGGGACAGGGTATGGCTACACCTTC
TRBJ1-2 NA NA TRBV6-1 13 CASSERGRDGYTF TGTGCCAGCAGTGAGCGGGGGCGGGATGGCTACACCTTC
TRBJ1-2 TRBD1 NA TRBV4-2 16 CASRLRDREEFYGYTF TGTGCCAGCAGACTGAGGGACAGGGAAGAGTTCTATGGCTACACCTTC
TRBJ2-4 TRBD2 NA TRBV9 17 CASSPSGTSGVKNIQYF TGTGCCAGCAGCCCCAGCGGGACTAGCGGGGTTAAAAACATTCAGTACTTC
TRBJ2-5 TRBD1 few TRBV30 16 CAWSKLQGATPETQYF TGTGCCTGGAGTAAGCTACAGGGGGCTACCCCTGAGACCCAGTACTTC
TRBJ2-7 NA NA TRBV7-9 15 CSSSSSRVVSYEQYF TGTTCCAGCAGCTCAAGCAGGGTCGTCAGCTACGAGCAGTACTTC
TRBJ1-1 NA NA TRBV5-1 13 CASSLDRDTEAFF TGCGCCAGCAGCTTGGACAGGGACACTGAAGCTTTCTTT